This TCR beta chain was recorded in a study of T cell responses to AZD1222 COVID-19 vaccine. Study-level findings and limits: Spike-spanning, vaccine-associated CD4 TCRs were dominant at 160-218 and 743-854. Donors were mostly white British, more females; clonal diversity possibly underestimated.

The V and J ends lost 4 bases and 2 bases respectively, with 17 bases between them. The length of the CDR3 is 16 residues. Germline CDR1 is SGDLS and CDR2 is YYNGEE. With regard to this clone: What it binds is unknown.

Measured with immunoSEQ multiplex PCR; TCRdb has only the in-frame clones, and not every one. The sample carries approximately 17,000 clones, over 60% recorded once. The clonotype comes from an adult who received the AZD1222 COVID-19 vaccine. Material: peripheral blood, obtained 28 days after the second AZD1222 dose. The J gene is TRBJ2-3, the V gene TRBV9; a weak D match, TRBD1 (6 bases). The CDR3: CASSSGTSWLTDTQYF. In DNA form, the CDR3 reads TGTGCCAGCAGCTCAGGGACATCCTGGCTCACAGATACGCAGTATTTT.